One and the same sample provided the 27 T cell receptor beta chains below, sequenced in a study of cytomegalovirus exposure and HLA in healthy donors. Primers for the PCR totalled 60 Vbeta and 13 Jbeta. Clones were sequenced by immunoSEQ multiplex PCR, and TCRdb holds only the in-frame ones, with some missing. Of roughly 200,000 clones listed, over 65% are singletons. Sequencing used PBMCs. These receptors all come from a woman in her sixties in good health and CMV-seropositive.

CDR3 in DNA: TGTGCCAGCTCAGGGCAGGTCATTAGCAATCAGCCCCAGCATTTT. Encoded protein: CASSGQVISNQPQHF. The chain recombines TRBV18 with TRBJ1-5, with D unclear. CDR1 is KGHSH, CDR2 LQKENI, per germline. The V end lost 5 bases, the J end lost 0 bases, and 11 bases lay between the germline ends. CDR3 length: 15 amino acids.

This sequence joins TRBV5-4 and TRBJ2-1; 8 positions agree with TRBD2. V shed 1 base, J shed 6 bases, and the junction held 3 bases outside the gene matches. CDR3 length equals 14 residues. The V gene's germline CDR1 is SGHNT and CDR2 YYREEE (reference sequence). The DNA of the CDR3 is TGTGCCAGCAGCTTGTGGCTAGCGGGCAATGAGCAGTTCTTC. Translated: CASSLWLAGNEQFF.

Only one count was recorded for this clone. The rearrangement joins TRBV2 to TRBJ2-3; 7 positions agree with TRBD2. With V trimmed by 8 bases and J by 2 bases, 10 bases remained unmatched. Germline V gene sequence: CDR1 SNHLY, CDR2 FYNNEI. CDR3 length: 15 amino acids. CDR3 in amino acids: CASERLAGPTDTQYF. DNA of the CDR3: TGTGCCAGCGAAAGACTAGCTGGACCCACAGATACGCAGTATTTT.

This chain connects TRBV10-3 to TRBJ2-1, with TRBD2 matching over 7 bases. The CDR3 has 15 amino acids. The germline V gene has CDR1 ENHRY and CDR2 SYGVKD. The V and J ends lost 3 bases and 5 bases, in that order; junction bases with no gene match: 7. CDR3 sequence reads: CAISDVGLGNNEQFF. CDR3 nucleotides: TGTGCCATCAGTGATGTCGGACTAGGAAACAATGAGCAGTTCTTC.

This chain joins TRBV7-9 and TRBJ2-5; D remains ambiguous. CDR3 length: 14 residues. Germline V gene lookup returns CDR1 SEHNR and CDR2 FQNEAQ (reference sequence). Deletions cut 2 bases from V and 9 bases from J, with 16 bases between. The CDR3 DNA reads as TGTGCCAGCAGCTTAAGCGCGACCTCCCTGGCCCAGTACTTC. Protein: CASSLSATSLAQYF.

A note on this clone: At one boundary the junction diverges from the germline segment, which might be a read error. This rearrangement joins TRBV5-5 to TRBJ1-2; 9 bases map to TRBD1. CDR3 length equals 14 residues. Germline CDR1 is SGHKS and CDR2 is YYEKEE (reference sequence). This CDR3 reads CASIQYGTGKGCTF. CDR3 DNA: TGTGCCAGCATCCAATACGGGACAGGGAAAGGCTGCACCTTC.

The rearrangement links TRBV10-3 to TRBJ2-3, with D possibly matching TRBD1 (7 bases). The CDR3 extends over 14 amino acids. Germline V lookup: CDR1 ENHRY, CDR2 SYGVKD. V was trimmed by 6 bases and J by 2 bases, leaving 12 bases between them. The CDR3 sequence: CAIRRDSNTDTQYF. The CDR3 coding sequence is TGTGCCATCAGGCGGGACAGTAACACAGATACGCAGTATTTT.

The rearrangement links TRBV7-6 to TRBJ1-5; D is possibly TRBD1 (6 bases). Trimming removed 4 bases from V and 3 bases from J, with 19 bases in between. This CDR3 region has 17 residues. From germline, CDR1 is SGHVS and CDR2 FNYEAQ. CDR3 loop: CASSSSTGWVSNQPQHF. The CDR3 DNA is TGTGCCAGCAGCTCCTCGACAGGTTGGGTCTCCAATCAGCCCCAGCATTTT.

V gene TRBV7-2 combines with J gene TRBJ2-3; 10 bases align to TRBD2. The ends lost 5 bases at V and 5 bases at J; junction bases unmatched: 10. The CDR3 sequence is 16 residues long. Germline lookup yields CDR1 SGHTA and CDR2 FQGNSA. DNA of the CDR3: TGTGCCAGCAGCCCGATTGCTAGCGGGGGCAGAGATACGCAGTATTTT. This codes for CASSPIASGGRDTQYF. The full variable domain, rest sourced from reference TRBV7-2 and TRBJ2-3, is GAGVSQSPSNKVTEKGKDVELRCDPISGHTALYWYRQSLGQGLEFLIYFQGNSAPDKSGLPSDRFSAERTGGSVSTLTIQRTQQEDSAVYLCASSPIASGGRDTQYFGPGTRLTVL.

As DNA, the CDR3 is TGTGCCATCCGGCCTGAGGGGGCCCTACTCGGAAATACGCAGTATTTT. It yields the protein CAIRPEGALLGNTQYF. The J gene is TRBJ2-3, the V gene TRBV10-3, with 7 bases aligning to TRBD1. The trim removed 8 bases at V and 7 bases at J, leaving 18 bases unmatched. The germline V gene encodes CDR1 ENHRY and CDR2 SYGVKD. The CDR3 is made up of 16 amino acids.

The chain couples TRBV6-5 to TRBJ1-1; D not certain. The V gene's germline CDR1 is MNHEY and CDR2 SVGAGI. V lost 2 bases, J lost 3 bases, and 7 bases lay in between. There are 13 residues in the CDR3. As DNA, the CDR3 is TGTGCCAGCAGTTACCGGAGAGACACTGAAGCTTTCTTT. The encoded protein is CASSYRRDTEAFF.

About this clone itself: A junction end diverges from the germline sequence, so it may reflect a read error. The chain uses TRBV19 and TRBJ2-2; tentatively, D is TRBD2 (5 bases). The CDR3 runs to 16 residues. The V gene's germline CDR1 is LNHDA and CDR2 SQIVND (reference sequence). The CDR3 spells CASGSHGSTNTGELLF. The DNA of the CDR3 is TGTGCCAGTGGGTCCCACGGGTCTACGAACACCGGGGAGCTGCTTTTT. Looking up the rest from reference TRBV19 and TRBJ2-2 gives the full variable domain: DGGITQSPKYLFRKEGQNVTLSCEQNLNHDAMYWYRQDPGQGLRLIYYSQIVNDFQKGDIAEGYSVSREKKESFPLTVTSAQKNPTAFYLCASGSHGSTNTGELLFGEGSRLTVL.

The V call is TRBV30, the J call TRBJ2-3; the D gene is possibly TRBD1 (6 bases). Germline V CDR1 and CDR2: GTSNPN, SVGIG (reference sequence). The CDR3 totals 13 residues. The ends were cut back, 5 bases at V and 2 bases at J, with 11 bases in the middle. The CDR3 loop reads CAWGRGDTDTQYF. In DNA, the CDR3 is TGTGCCTGGGGCAGGGGTGACACAGATACGCAGTATTTT.

V usage is TRBV2 and J usage is TRBJ1-5; perhaps TRBD1 as D (5 bases). The CDR3 is 15 residues long. CDR1 SNHLY and CDR2 FYNNEI come from the germline V gene. V lost 6 bases to trimming and J lost 1 base, with 13 bases between them. The CDR3 protein is CASRTDSGSNQPQHF. Written as DNA, the CDR3 is TGTGCCAGCAGGACTGATTCAGGGAGCAATCAGCCCCAGCATTTT.

The chain joins TRBV5-1 to TRBJ1-1; the D gene is possibly TRBD1 (6 bases). Germline CDR1 reads SGHRS; CDR2 reads YFSETQ. The CDR3 length is 14 residues. Trimming took off 3 bases at V and 2 bases at J, with 11 bases between the two ends. CDR3 protein: CASSSQGANTEAFF. For the CDR3, the DNA is TGCGCCAGCAGCTCACAGGGAGCCAACACTGAAGCTTTCTTT.

J is TRBJ2-3 and V is TRBV5-1, with TRBD1 matching 8 bases. Germline values: CDR1 SGHRS, CDR2 YFSETQ. This CDR3 comprises 14 residues. Germline trimming cut 5 bases from V and 5 bases from J; bases unmatched to any gene: 7. The CDR3 sequence is CASSPGQGRDTQYF. The DNA for the CDR3 is TGCGCCAGCAGTCCAGGACAGGGACGAGATACGCAGTATTTT. The full variable domain, completed using reference TRBV5-1 and TRBJ2-3, is KAGVTQTPRYLIKTRGQQVTLSCSPISGHRSVSWYQQTPGQGLQFLFEYFSETQRNKGNFPGRFSGRQFSNSRSEMNVSTLELGDSALYLCASSPGQGRDTQYFGPGTRLTVL.

The chain recombines TRBV7-9 with TRBJ1-1, with 9 bases aligning to TRBD1. The CDR3 runs to 14 residues. CDR1 and CDR2 (germline): SEHNR, FQNEAQ (reference sequence). V was pared by 4 bases and J by 8 bases, with 8 bases of the junction left unmatched. The CDR3 DNA reads as TGTGCCAGCAGCTCCGAACTGGACAGGGGAGAAGCTTTCTTT. As protein: CASSSELDRGEAFF.

The count of this clone is one. V gene TRBV11-2 combines with J gene TRBJ1-2; possibly TRBD1 for D (5 bases). Trimming removed 3 bases at V and 8 bases at J, with 13 bases between. The CDR3 length is 13 residues. Germline CDR1 is SGHAT and CDR2 is FQNNGV. The DNA of the CDR3 is TGTGCCAGCAGCTTGTTGGCAGGGCGCGGCTACACCTTC. This translates into CASSLLAGRGYTF.

The genes are TRBV15 and TRBJ2-1; 9 bases match TRBD2. CDR1 is LNHNV, CDR2 YYDKDF, per germline (reference sequence). The CDR3 is 16 amino acids. V lost 4 bases and J lost 0; bases outside the gene matches: 4. CDR3 amino acids: CATSKIAGDSYNEQFF. The CDR3 nucleotides are TGTGCCACCAGCAAAATAGCGGGGGACTCCTACAATGAGCAGTTCTTC.

The sample holds one count of this clone. V gene TRBV6-6 combines with J gene TRBJ2-7, with D possibly matching TRBD2 (5 bases). The germline V and J ends were trimmed by 8 bases and 6 bases, with 17 bases remaining between them. The V gene's germline CDR1 is MNHNY and CDR2 SVGAGI (reference sequence). The CDR3 is 13 residues long. CDR3 nucleotide sequence: TGTGCCAGCCGCGAGAGGGAATCCGGCGAGCAGTACTTC. Encoded protein: CASRERESGEQYF.

This clone was detected only a few times. The chain uses TRBV11-2 and TRBJ1-1; a possible D gene is TRBD1 (6 bases). Between the trimmed V and J ends, which lost 5 bases and 5 bases, there was a span of 15 bases. This CDR3 comprises 14 residues. In germline, CDR1 is SGHAT, CDR2 FQNNGV. For the CDR3, the DNA is TGTGCCAGCAGCATACAGGGATTTGGGACTGAAGCTTTCTTT. Its protein product is CASSIQGFGTEAFF.

The chain recombines TRBV25-1 with TRBJ2-7, with TRBD2 as a possible D gene (5 bases). Trimming removed 7 bases from V and 1 base from J, with 11 bases in between. Germline-derived CDR1 and CDR2 are MGHDK and SYGVNS. This CDR3 is built from 13 residues. The CDR3 DNA reads as TGTGCCAGCACGTTCCCGGGGTCCTACGAGCAGTACTTC. Translation gives CASTFPGSYEQYF.

A few counts support this clone. The chain links TRBV23-1 to TRBJ1-5; the match to TRBD1 covers 8 bases. TRBV23-1 is assigned to the ORF class and has an uncertain function. The junction had 5 bases not matched to a gene; V was cut back by 0 bases and J by 1 base. The CDR3 is made up of 17 amino acids. In nucleotides, the CDR3 is TGCGCCAGCAGTCAATCACGGCAGGGGGCGAGCAATCAGCCCCAGCATTTT. Its translation: CASSQSRQGASNQPQHF.

V and J are TRBV2 and TRBJ2-3; maybe TRBD2 (6 bases). V gave up 6 bases and J gave up 0 bases, with 10 bases separating them. CDR1 is SNHLY, CDR2 FYNNEI, per germline. The CDR3 sequence is 14 residues long. CDR3 DNA sequence: TGTGCCAGCAGAGCGGGCTCTAGCACAGATACGCAGTATTTT. It is translated as CASRAGSSTDTQYF.

The chain couples TRBV5-5 to TRBJ2-3, with a possible D match to TRBD1 (6 bases). The CDR3 consists of 14 residues. The V gene's germline CDR1 is SGHKS and CDR2 YYEKEE (reference sequence). Trimming shortened V by 0 bases and J by 4 bases, and 9 bases separated the two germline ends. The CDR3 is CASSLGQVADTQYF. CDR3 DNA: TGTGCCAGCAGCTTGGGACAGGTAGCAGATACGCAGTATTTT.

In its sample, this clone was seen once. The chain combines TRBV27 with TRBJ2-1; 9 positions match TRBD1. The CDR3 consists of 15 residues. CDR1 is MNHEY, CDR2 SMNVEV, per germline (reference sequence). V lost 5 bases, J lost 8 bases, and 10 bases stayed unmatched. The DNA of the CDR3 is TGTGCCAGCAGTATCCGGGACAGGGTTAGTGATGAGCAGTTCTTC. Protein: CASSIRDRVSDEQFF.

The J gene is TRBJ2-5, the V gene TRBV30; 14 nucleotides match TRBD2. Germline CDR1 reads GTSNPN; CDR2 reads SVGIG (reference sequence). V was pared by 8 bases and J by 1 base, with 6 bases of the junction left unmatched. CDR3 length: 15 residues. This CDR3 reads CAHGTSGSLQETQYF. CDR3 DNA sequence: TGTGCCCATGGGACTAGCGGGAGCCTCCAAGAGACCCAGTACTTC.